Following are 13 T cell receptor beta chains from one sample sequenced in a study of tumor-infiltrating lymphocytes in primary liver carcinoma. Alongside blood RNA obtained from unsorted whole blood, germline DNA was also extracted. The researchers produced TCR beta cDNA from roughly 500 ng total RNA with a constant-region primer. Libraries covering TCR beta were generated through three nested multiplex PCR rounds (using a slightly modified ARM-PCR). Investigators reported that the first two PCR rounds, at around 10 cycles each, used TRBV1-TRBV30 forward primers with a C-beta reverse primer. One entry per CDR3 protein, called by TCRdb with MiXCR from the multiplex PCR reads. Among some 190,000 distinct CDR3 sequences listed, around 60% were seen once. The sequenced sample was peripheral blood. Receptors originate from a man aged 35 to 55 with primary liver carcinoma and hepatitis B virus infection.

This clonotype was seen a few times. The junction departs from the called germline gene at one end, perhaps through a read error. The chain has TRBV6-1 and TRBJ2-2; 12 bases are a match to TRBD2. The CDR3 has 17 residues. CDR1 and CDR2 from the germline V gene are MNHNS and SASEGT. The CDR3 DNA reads TGTGCCAACAGTCTAGCGGGAGGGGCAACTAACACCGGGGAGCTGTTTTTT. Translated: CANSLAGGATNTGELFF.

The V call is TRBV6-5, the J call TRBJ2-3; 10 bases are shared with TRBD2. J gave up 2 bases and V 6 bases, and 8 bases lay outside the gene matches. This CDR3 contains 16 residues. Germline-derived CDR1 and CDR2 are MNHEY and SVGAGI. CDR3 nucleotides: TGTGCCAGCAGCCCACTTACTAGCGGGATCACAGATACGCAGTATTTT. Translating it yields CASSPLTSGITDTQYF.

The CDR3 region has the DNA TGTGCCAGCAGTTTGACAGGGACGAACACTGAAGCTTTCTTT. Amino acid sequence: CASSLTGTNTEAFF. The chain has TRBV12-3 or TRBV12-4 and TRBJ1-1; TRBD1 agrees at 7 bases. Trimming took 3 bases from V and 1 from J; bases not matched to a gene: 2. The CDR3 totals 14 residues.

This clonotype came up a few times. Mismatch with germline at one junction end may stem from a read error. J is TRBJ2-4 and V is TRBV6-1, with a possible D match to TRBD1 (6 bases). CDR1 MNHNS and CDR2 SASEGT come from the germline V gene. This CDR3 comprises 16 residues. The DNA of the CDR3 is TGTGCCAGCAATGAAGAGTTATTCAGGACAGTAAACATTCAGTACTTC. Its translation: CASNEELFRTVNIQYF.

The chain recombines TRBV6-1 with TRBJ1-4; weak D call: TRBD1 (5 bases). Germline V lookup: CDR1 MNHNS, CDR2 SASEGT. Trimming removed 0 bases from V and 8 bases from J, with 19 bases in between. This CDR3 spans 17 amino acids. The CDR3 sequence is CASSEAVLGQGGEKLFF. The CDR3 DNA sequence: TGTGCCAGCAGTGAAGCGGTACTCGGTCAGGGTGGAGAAAAACTGTTTTTT.

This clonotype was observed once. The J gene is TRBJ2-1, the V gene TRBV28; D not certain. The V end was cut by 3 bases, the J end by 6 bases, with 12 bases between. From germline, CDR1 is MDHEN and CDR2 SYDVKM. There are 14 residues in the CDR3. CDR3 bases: TGTGCCAGCAGTTTCTCCCTCCCTCCCAATGAGCAGTTCTTC. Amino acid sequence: CASSFSLPPNEQFF.

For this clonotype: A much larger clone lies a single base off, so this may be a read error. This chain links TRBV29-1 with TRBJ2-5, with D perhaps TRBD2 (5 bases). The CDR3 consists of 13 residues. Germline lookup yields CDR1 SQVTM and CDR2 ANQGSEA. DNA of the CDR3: TGCAACGTTGAAAGGAGCGGTGGGGAGACCCAGTACTTC. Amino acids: CNVERSGGETQYF.

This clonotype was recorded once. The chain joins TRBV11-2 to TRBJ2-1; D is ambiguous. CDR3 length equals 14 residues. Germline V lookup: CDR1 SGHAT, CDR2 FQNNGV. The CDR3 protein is CTISLGQSYNEQFF. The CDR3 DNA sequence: TGTACCATCAGCTTAGGTCAGTCCTACAATGAGCAGTTCTTC.

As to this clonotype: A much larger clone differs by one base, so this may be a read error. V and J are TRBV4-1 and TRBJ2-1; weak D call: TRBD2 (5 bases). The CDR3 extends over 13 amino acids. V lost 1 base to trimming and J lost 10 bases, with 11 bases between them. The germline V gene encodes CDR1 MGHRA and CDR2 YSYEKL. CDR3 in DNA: TGCGCCAGCAGCCAAGCCCACCCGGGGGAGCAGTTCTTC. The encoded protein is CASSQAHPGEQFF.

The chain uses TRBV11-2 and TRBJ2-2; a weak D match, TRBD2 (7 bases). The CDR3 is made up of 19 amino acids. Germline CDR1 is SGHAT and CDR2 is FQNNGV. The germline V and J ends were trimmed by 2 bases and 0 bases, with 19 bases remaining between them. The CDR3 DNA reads TGTGCCAGCAGCTTAAGGGGACAACTAGCGAACACGAACACCGGGGAGCTGTTTTTT. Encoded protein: CASSLRGQLANTNTGELFF.

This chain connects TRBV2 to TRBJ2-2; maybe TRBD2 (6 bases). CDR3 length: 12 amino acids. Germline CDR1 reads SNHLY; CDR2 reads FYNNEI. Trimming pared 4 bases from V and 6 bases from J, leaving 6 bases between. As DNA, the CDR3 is TGTGCCAGCAGTGGACTAGCCGGGGAGCTGTTTTTT. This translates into CASSGLAGELFF.

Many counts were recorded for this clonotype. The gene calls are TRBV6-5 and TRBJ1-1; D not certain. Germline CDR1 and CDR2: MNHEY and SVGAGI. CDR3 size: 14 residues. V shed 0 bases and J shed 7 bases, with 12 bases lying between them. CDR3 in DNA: TGTGCCAGCAGTTACTCAGGGCTGGAAAATGAAGCTTTCTTT. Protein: CASSYSGLENEAFF.

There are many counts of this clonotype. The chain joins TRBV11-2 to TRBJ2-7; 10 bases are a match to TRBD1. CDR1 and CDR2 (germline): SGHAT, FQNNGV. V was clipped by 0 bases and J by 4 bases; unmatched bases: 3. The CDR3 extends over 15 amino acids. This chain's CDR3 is CASSLDRDRGYEQYF. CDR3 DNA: TGTGCCAGCAGCTTAGACAGGGACAGGGGTTACGAGCAGTACTTC.